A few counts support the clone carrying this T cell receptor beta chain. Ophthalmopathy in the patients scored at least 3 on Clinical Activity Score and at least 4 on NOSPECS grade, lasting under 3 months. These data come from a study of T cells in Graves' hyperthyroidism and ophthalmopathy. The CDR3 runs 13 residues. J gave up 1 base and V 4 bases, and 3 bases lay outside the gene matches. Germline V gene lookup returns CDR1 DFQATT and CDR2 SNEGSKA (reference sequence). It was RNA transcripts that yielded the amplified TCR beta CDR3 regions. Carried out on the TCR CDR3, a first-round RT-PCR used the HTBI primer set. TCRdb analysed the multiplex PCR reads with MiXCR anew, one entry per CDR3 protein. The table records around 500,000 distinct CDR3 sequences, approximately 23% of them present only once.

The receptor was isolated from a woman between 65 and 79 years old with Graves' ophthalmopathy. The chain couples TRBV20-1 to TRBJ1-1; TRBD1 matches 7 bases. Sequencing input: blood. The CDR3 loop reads CSAKTGSNTEAFF. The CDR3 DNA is TGCAGTGCTAAGACAGGGTCGAACACTGAAGCTTTCTTT.